This T cell receptor (beta chain) was identified in a study of PD-1 blockade in mismatch repair-deficient tumors. At the level of the study: Patients had about a dozen mismatch repair-deficient cancer types and were previously treated and progressing.

Assay: immunoSEQ multiplex PCR; the TCRdb copy retains only in-frame clones and omits some. Of 95,000 to 150,000 clones listed, about 85% were seen once; the top ten hold approximately 12%. The TCR-sequenced patients were a few responders to pembrolizumab. Study-level points and caveats: Tumor-resident clones, often undetectable pretreatment in blood, expanded then contracted after pembrolizumab.

Comments on this clone: Its antigen is not known.

The source of this sequence is an adult with mismatch repair-deficient cancer. Sequenced here: peripheral blood, sampled 44 weeks after starting pembrolizumab.

In DNA, the CDR3 is TGCGCCAGCAGCTTAGGGACAGGGCCTGGGAATGAGCAGTTCTTC. Protein: CASSLGTGPGNEQFF. This chain links TRBV5-1 with TRBJ2-1; 9 bases map to TRBD1. This CDR3 comprises 15 residues. The V segment lost 2 bases and the J segment 7 bases; nucleotides outside the gene matches: 7. The germline V gene has CDR1 SGHRS and CDR2 YFSETQ.